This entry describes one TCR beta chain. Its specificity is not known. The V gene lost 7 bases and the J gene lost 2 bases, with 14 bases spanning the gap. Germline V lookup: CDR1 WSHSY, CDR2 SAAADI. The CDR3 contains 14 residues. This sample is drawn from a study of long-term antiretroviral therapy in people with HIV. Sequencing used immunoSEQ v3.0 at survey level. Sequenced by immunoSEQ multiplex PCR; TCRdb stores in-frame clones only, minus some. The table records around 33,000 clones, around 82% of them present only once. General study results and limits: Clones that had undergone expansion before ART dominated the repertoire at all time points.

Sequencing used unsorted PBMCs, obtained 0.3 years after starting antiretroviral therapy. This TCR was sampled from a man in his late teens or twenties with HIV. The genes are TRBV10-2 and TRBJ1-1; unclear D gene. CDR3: CASTDWAINTEAFF. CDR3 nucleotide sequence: TGCGCCAGCACAGATTGGGCTATCAACACTGAAGCTTTCTTT.